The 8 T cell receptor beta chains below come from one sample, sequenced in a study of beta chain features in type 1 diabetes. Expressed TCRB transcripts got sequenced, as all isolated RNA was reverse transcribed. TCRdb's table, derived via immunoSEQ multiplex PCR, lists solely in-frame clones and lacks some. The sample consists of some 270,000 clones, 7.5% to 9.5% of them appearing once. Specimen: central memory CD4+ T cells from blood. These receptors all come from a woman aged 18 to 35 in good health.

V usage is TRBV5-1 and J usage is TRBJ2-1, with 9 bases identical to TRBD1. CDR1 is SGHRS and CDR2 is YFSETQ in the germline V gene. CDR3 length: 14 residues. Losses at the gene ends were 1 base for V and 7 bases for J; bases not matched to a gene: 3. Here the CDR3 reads CASSLTTGGNEQFF. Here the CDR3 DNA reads TGCGCCAGCAGCTTGACGACAGGGGGGAATGAGCAGTTCTTC.

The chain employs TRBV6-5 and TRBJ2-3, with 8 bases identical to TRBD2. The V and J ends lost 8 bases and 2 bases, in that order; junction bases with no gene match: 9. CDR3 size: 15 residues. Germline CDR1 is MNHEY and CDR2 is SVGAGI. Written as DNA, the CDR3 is TGTGCCAGCGTCGGGAGGGGGAAAAACACAGATACGCAGTATTTT. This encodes CASVGRGKNTDTQYF.

This CDR3 is CAISRQGNTDTQYF. The CDR3, as DNA: TGTGCCATCAGCCGACAGGGGAACACAGATACGCAGTATTTT. The rearrangement uses TRBV10-3 and TRBJ2-3; 8 nucleotides line up with TRBD1. The J segment lost 2 bases and the V segment lost 6 bases, leaving 4 bases of the junction unmatched. Germline V gene sequence: CDR1 ENHRY, CDR2 SYGVKD. The CDR3 loop spans 14 amino acids.

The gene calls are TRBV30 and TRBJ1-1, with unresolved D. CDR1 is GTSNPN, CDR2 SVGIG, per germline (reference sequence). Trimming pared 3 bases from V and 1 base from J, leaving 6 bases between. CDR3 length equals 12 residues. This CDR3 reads CAWSRQNTEAFF. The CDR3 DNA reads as TGTGCCTGGAGCCGACAGAACACTGAAGCTTTCTTT.

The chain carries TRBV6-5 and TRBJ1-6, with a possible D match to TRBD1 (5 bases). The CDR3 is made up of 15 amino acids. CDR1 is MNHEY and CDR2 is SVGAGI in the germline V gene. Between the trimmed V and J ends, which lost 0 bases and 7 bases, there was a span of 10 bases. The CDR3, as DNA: TGTGCCAGCAGTTACTCTCCGGGGACGAATTCACCCCTCCACTTT. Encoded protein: CASSYSPGTNSPLHF.

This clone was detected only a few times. The CDR3 spells CASSPGRRNTEAFF. The CDR3 nucleotides are TGCGCCAGCTCACCGGGACGGAGAAACACTGAAGCTTTCTTT. J is TRBJ1-1 and V is TRBV4-1; TRBD1 is a possible D gene (5 bases). This CDR3 spans 14 amino acids. V was shortened by 8 bases and J by 2 bases, with 15 bases between the two germline ends. CDR1 and CDR2 from the germline V gene are MGHRA and YSYEKL.

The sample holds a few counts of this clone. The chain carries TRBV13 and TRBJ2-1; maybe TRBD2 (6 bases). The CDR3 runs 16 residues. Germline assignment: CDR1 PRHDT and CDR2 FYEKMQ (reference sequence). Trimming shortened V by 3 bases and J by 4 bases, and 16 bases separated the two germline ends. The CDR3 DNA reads TGTGCCAGCAGCTTTCCGGGACTCATGAAATACAATGAGCAGTTCTTC. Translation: CASSFPGLMKYNEQFF. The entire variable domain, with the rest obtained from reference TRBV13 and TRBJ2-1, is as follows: AAGVIQSPRHLIKEKRETATLKCYPIPRHDTVYWYQQGPGQDPQFLISFYEKMQSDKGSIPDRFSAQQFSDYHSELNMSSLELGDSALYFCASSFPGLMKYNEQFFGPGTRLTVL.

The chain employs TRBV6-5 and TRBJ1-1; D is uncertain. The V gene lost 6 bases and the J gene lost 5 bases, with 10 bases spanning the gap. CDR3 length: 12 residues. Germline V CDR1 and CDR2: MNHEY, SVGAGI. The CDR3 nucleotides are TGTGCCAGCAGACTGGGCCAAACTGAAGCTTTCTTT. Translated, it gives CASRLGQTEAFF.